This T cell receptor (beta chain) was found in a study of OX40 agonist ivuxolimab in advanced cancers. This clone was found once. The germline gives CDR1 SGHRS, CDR2 YFSETQ. The CDR3 spans 16 residues. With 4 bases clipped from V and 4 bases from J, the junction kept 11 bases outside the gene matches. The assay was immunoSEQ multiplex PCR, and TCRdb's table has in-frame clones only and misses some. Of around 25,000 clones in the sample, more than 70% were seen once. This sequence was found in an adult with an advanced solid tumor such as melanoma, head and neck, liver or kidney cancer. V gene TRBV5-1 combines with J gene TRBJ2-3; 8 nucleotides agree with TRBD1. Sequenced here: CD4+ or CD8+ T cells sorted from blood, sampled in a trial of the OX40 agonist ivuxolimab. The CDR3, as DNA: TGCGCCAGCAGCGAGTCAGGCAGGGGGCAATCAGATACGCAGTATTTT. This encodes CASSESGRGQSDTQYF.